The clone carrying this T cell receptor beta chain was seen a few times. Using its own MiXCR run on the 5' RACE reads, TCRdb lists one record per CDR3 protein. This sample has a few hundred thousand distinct CDR3 sequences, with roughly 12% found just once. This record comes from a study of T cells after yellow fever vaccination. CDR1 is GTSNPN and CDR2 is SVGIG in the germline V gene (reference sequence). V lost 1 base and J 0 bases, leaving 21 bases between the germline ends. The length of the CDR3 is 18 residues. The sequences come from PBMCs, collected on the day of the first yellow fever vaccination. The origin of this receptor is a man aged 18 to 29 who received the YFV17D yellow fever vaccine. The rearrangement links TRBV30 to TRBJ1-2, with D hard to call. The CDR3 loop reads CAWSARPIRLRANYGYTF. The CDR3 DNA reads as TGTGCCTGGAGTGCCCGACCCATCCGGTTGCGAGCTAACTATGGCTACACCTTC.